The present TCR beta chain was sequenced within a study of T cell responses to AZD1222 COVID-19 vaccine. The table lists this clone with a count of one. Only in-frame clones appear in the TCRdb table, and some are missing; sequencing was by immunoSEQ multiplex PCR. The repertoire includes some 130,000 clones, 88% of them detected once, and 7.6% sits in the top ten. The CDR3 contains 13 residues. Trimming removed 7 bases from V and 2 bases from J, with 12 bases in between. The germline V gene encodes CDR1 MNHEY and CDR2 SVGAGI. The TCR was taken from an adult in good health. This sample comprised peripheral blood, obtained on day 0 of AZD1222 vaccination. The chain combines TRBV6-5 with TRBJ2-7; D perhaps matches TRBD1 (5 bases). This chain's CDR3 is CASKQRQTYEQYF. The CDR3 DNA is TGTGCCAGCAAACAACGACAGACCTACGAGCAGTACTTC.